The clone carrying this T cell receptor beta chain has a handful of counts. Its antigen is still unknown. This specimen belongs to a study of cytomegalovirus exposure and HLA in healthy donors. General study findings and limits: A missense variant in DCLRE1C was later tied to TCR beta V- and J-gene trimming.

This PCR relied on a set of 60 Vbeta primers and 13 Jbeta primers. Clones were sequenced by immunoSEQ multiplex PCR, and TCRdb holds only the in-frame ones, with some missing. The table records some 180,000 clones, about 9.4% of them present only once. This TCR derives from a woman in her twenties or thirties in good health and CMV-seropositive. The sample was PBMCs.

The DNA of the CDR3 is TGCAGCTGTCAGGGGGGCCCCCTGAACACTGAAGCTTTCTTT. Translated, it gives CSCQGGPLNTEAFF. The chain recombines TRBV29-1 with TRBJ1-1; 7 bases align to TRBD1. Germline values: CDR1 SQVTM, CDR2 ANQGSEA. This CDR3 contains 14 residues. V shed 8 bases and J 0 bases; nucleotides not matched to a gene: 9.